These T cell receptor beta chains were read from a single sample in a study of T cells in tuberculosis. TCRdb's table, derived via immunoSEQ multiplex PCR, lists solely in-frame clones and lacks some. The sample includes more than 35,000 clones, approximately 94% seen only once; the top ten take around 4.2%. Material: PBMCs, obtained at tuberculosis diagnosis. These receptors originate from an adult with tuberculosis. The CDR3 runs from the conserved cysteine through the conserved F or W. D genes are given only for firm matches. For some rows the clone size is stated as once, few or many, or as a class when expanded; others skip it.

>NA|TRBJ2-3|TRBV7-3|NA
CASSLTVSSSTDTQYF
TGTGCCAGCAGCTTAACCGTCTCCTCCAGCACAGATACGCAGTATTTT
>NA|TRBJ1-3|TRBV18|NA
CASSVQGRGNTIYF
TGTGCCAGCTCCGTACAGGGACGTGGAAACACCATATATTTT
>once|TRBJ1-3|TRBV5-4|NA
CASTLNLNSGNTIYF
TGTGCCAGCACCCTCAACCTAAACTCTGGAAACACCATATATTTT
>NA|TRBJ2-7|TRBV28|TRBD2
CASSFAPGRGSSYEQYF
TGTGCCAGCAGTTTTGCCCCGGGGAGGGGTAGCTCCTACGAGCAGTACTTC
>NA|TRBJ1-6|TRBV10-1|NA
CATNRMGPPLHF
TGCGCCACCAACAGGATGGGGCCACCCCTCCACTTT
>NA|TRBJ1-4|TRBV2|NA
CASSVLQGREKLFF
TGTGCCAGCAGTGTGCTACAGGGTAGAGAAAAACTGTTTTTT
>NA|TRBJ1-1|TRBV30|TRBD1
CAWSRQGKWNTEAFF
TGTGCCTGGAGTCGACAGGGGAAATGGAACACTGAAGCTTTCTTT
>NA|TRBJ1-5|TRBV4-3|NA
CASSQDLAASSAAQHF
TGCGCCAGCAGCCAAGATTTGGCGGCGAGCAGTGCGGCCCAGCATTTT
>NA|TRBJ2-1|TRBV4-1|NA
CASSHLDIFSYNEQFF
TGCGCCAGCAGCCACCTGGACATTTTTTCCTACAATGAGCAGTTCTTC
>NA|TRBJ1-1|TRBV5-1|NA
CASSFTAGQNTEAFF
TGCGCCAGCAGCTTCACAGCCGGTCAGAACACTGAAGCTTTCTTT
>NA|TRBJ1-2|TRBV28|TRBD1
CASTRDRGSRDGYTF
TGTGCCAGCACTCGGGACAGGGGGAGTCGGGATGGCTACACCTTC
>NA|TRBJ2-1|TRBV15|NA
CATSRAGTRSYNEQFF
TGTGCCACCAGCAGAGCCGGGACACGCTCCTACAATGAGCAGTTCTTC
>once|TRBJ1-1|TRBV6-4|NA
CASRQAQNTEAFF
TGTGCCAGCAGACAGGCCCAAAACACTGAAGCTTTCTTT
>NA|TRBJ1-1|TRBV6-6|TRBD1
CASSYHPGQGNTEAFF
TGTGCCAGCAGTTACCACCCGGGACAGGGAAACACTGAAGCTTTCTTT
>NA|TRBJ2-2|TRBV19|TRBD2
CASRRGGGIHGELFF
TGTGCCAGTAGGAGAGGCGGGGGGATCCACGGGGAGCTGTTTTTT
>NA|TRBJ2-7|TRBV2|NA
CASKRQSPYEQYF
TGTGCCAGCAAGCGACAGAGCCCCTACGAGCAGTACTTC
>NA|TRBJ2-1|TRBV5-1|NA
CASSPLGDTYNEQFF
TGCGCCAGCAGCCCCCTGGGTGACACCTACAATGAGCAGTTCTTC
>NA|TRBJ2-3|TRBV25-1|TRBD2
CASSAGTSGESTDTQYF
TGTGCCAGCAGTGCCGGGACTAGCGGGGAAAGCACAGATACGCAGTATTTT
>NA|TRBJ1-2|TRBV5-1|NA
CASSLATGLDYGYTF
TGCGCCAGCAGCTTGGCTACCGGGTTGGACTATGGCTACACCTTC
>NA|TRBJ1-2|TRBV19|TRBD1
CASAPHRGGRDGYTF
TGTGCCAGTGCCCCCCACAGGGGGGGCCGGGACGGCTACACCTTC
>NA|TRBJ2-7|TRBV28|TRBD1
CASRTGPEQYF
TGTGCCAGCAGGACAGGGCCAGAGCAGTACTTC
>NA|TRBJ2-1|TRBV15|TRBD1
CATSRVQGQGDYNEQFF
TGTGCCACCAGCAGAGTCCAGGGACAGGGGGATTACAATGAGCAGTTCTTC
>few|TRBJ1-2|TRBV5-1|NA
CASSASIYGYTF
TGCGCCAGCAGCGCAAGCATCTATGGCTACACCTTC
>NA|TRBJ2-7|TRBV19|TRBD2
CASSRGGVNIYEQYF
TGTGCCAGTAGTAGGGGAGGGGTCAACATCTACGAGCAGTACTTC
>NA|TRBJ1-5|TRBV6-1|TRBD1
CAGRAPGQDQPQHF
TGTGCCGGCCGCGCCCCGGGACAGGACCAGCCCCAGCATTTT
>NA|TRBJ1-3|TRBV19|TRBD1
CASSPRGRTGAGNTIYF
TGTGCCAGTAGTCCCCGCGGCCGGACAGGGGCTGGAAACACCATATATTTT
>NA|TRBJ2-2|TRBV5-1|TRBD1
CASRLTTGGNTGELFF
TGCGCCAGCAGGTTAACCACAGGGGGAAACACCGGGGAGCTGTTTTTT
>NA|TRBJ1-5|TRBV29-1|NA
CSVGLSSNQPQHF
TGCAGCGTTGGCTTGAGTAGCAATCAGCCCCAGCATTTT
>NA|TRBJ1-1|TRBV7-3|NA
CASSLGGSEAFF
TGTGCCAGCAGCTTAGGGGGGTCTGAAGCTTTCTTT
>NA|TRBJ1-1|TRBV11-1|NA
CASNRIGGGTEAFF
TGTGCCAGCAACCGGATTGGCGGGGGGACTGAAGCTTTCTTT
>NA|TRBJ2-7|TRBV28|NA
CASSGAGSLYEQYF
TGTGCCAGCTCAGGGGCTGGATCTCTCTACGAGCAGTACTTC
>NA|TRBJ1-2|TRBV7-9|TRBD1
CASSREPGQGNYGYTF
TGTGCCAGCAGCCGGGAACCGGGACAGGGGAACTATGGCTACACCTTC
>NA|TRBJ1-2|TRBV2|NA
CASSVGQNYGYTF
TGTGCCAGCAGTGTTGGGCAGAACTATGGCTACACCTTC
>few|TRBJ1-6|TRBV30|NA
CAGGSSYNSPLHF
TGTGCCGGCGGGAGCTCCTATAATTCACCCCTCCACTTT
>NA|TRBJ2-7|TRBV11-3|TRBD1
CASSLGITGTGQYEQYF
TGTGCCAGCAGCTTAGGTATCACCGGGACAGGGCAATACGAGCAGTACTTC
>NA|TRBJ1-1|TRBV18|NA
CASSLRNGGQEAFF
TGTGCCAGCTCCCTTAGAAACGGAGGTCAGGAGGCTTTCTTT
>NA|TRBJ2-2|TRBV18|NA
CASSPRLMTDLNTGELFF
TGTGCCAGCTCACCGCGTCTTATGACAGATCTTAACACCGGGGAGCTGTTTTTT
>NA|TRBJ2-7|TRBV28|TRBD2
CASINPAGGPFHEQYF
TGTGCCAGCATTAACCCGGCGGGGGGGCCGTTCCACGAGCAGTACTTC
>NA|TRBJ2-5|TRBV5-1|NA
CASSLDRQETQYF
TGCGCCAGCAGCTTAGACAGGCAAGAGACCCAGTACTTC
>NA|TRBJ1-1|TRBV7-3|TRBD1
CASSRGVTGDSEAFF
TGTGCCAGCAGCCGAGGGGTGACAGGGGATTCTGAAGCTTTCTTT
>NA|TRBJ1-5|TRBV19|NA
CASILGRESNQPQHF
TGTGCCAGTATCTTAGGCAGGGAAAGCAATCAGCCCCAGCATTTT
>NA|TRBJ2-7|TRBV28|TRBD1
CASGGTGGKYEQYF
TGTGCCAGCGGGGGGACAGGGGGAAAGTACGAGCAGTACTTC
>NA|TRBJ1-2|TRBV7-2|NA
CASSSGGGRSVYGYTF
TGTGCCAGCAGCTCCGGCGGGGGGAGGTCGGTGTATGGCTACACCTTC
>once|TRBJ2-7|TRBV28|NA
CASRQQGPSYEQYF
TGTGCCAGCAGGCAGCAGGGCCCGTCCTACGAGCAGTACTTC
>once|TRBJ1-5|TRBV7-7|NA
CASSFSLNQPQHF
TGTGCCAGCAGCTTTTCTCTCAATCAGCCCCAGCATTTT
>NA|TRBJ1-2|TRBV4-1|TRBD1
CASSQAGGGYGYTF
TGCGCCAGCAGCCAAGCAGGGGGCGGCTATGGCTACACCTTC
>once|TRBJ2-7|TRBV6-1|TRBD2
CASSESGGTYEQYF
TGTGCCAGCAGTGAAAGCGGGGGGACCTACGAGCAGTACTTC
>NA|TRBJ2-3|TRBV5-8|NA
CASSLSGKAVDTQYF
TGTGCCAGCAGCTTGTCCGGGAAGGCGGTGGATACGCAGTATTTT
>NA|TRBJ1-5|TRBV2|NA
CASSRRGVENQPQHF
TGTGCCAGCAGTCGTCGCGGGGTGGAGAATCAGCCCCAGCATTTT
>NA|TRBJ1-5|TRBV6-1|TRBD1
CASRDQTGGNQPQHF
TGTGCCAGCAGGGACCAGACAGGGGGCAATCAGCCCCAGCATTTT